Following are 13 T cell receptor beta chains from one sample sequenced in a study of cytomegalovirus exposure and HLA in healthy donors. A multiplex PCR was run with 60 Vbeta primers and 13 Jbeta primers. Libraries were prepared by immunoSEQ multiplex PCR; TCRdb keeps only in-frame clonotypes and omits some of them. Of some 110,000 clones listed, 82% are singletons. Sequenced material: PBMCs. These receptors originate from a man between 25 and 39 years old in good health and CMV-seropositive.

The genes are TRBV6-5 and TRBJ1-1, with a possible D match to TRBD1 (5 bases). The germline V and J ends were trimmed by 2 bases and 1 base, with 11 bases remaining between them. The CDR3 spans 15 residues. Per germline, CDR1 MNHEY and CDR2 SVGAGI. CDR3 sequence: CASSYGAPTNTEAFF. The CDR3 DNA reads TGTGCCAGCAGTTACGGGGCCCCCACGAACACTGAAGCTTTCTTT.

V gene TRBV19 combines with J gene TRBJ1-5; D gene unclear. From germline, CDR1 is LNHDA and CDR2 SQIVND (reference sequence). The CDR3 spans 15 residues. The V end lost 9 bases, the J end lost 0 bases, and 15 bases lay between the germline ends. The CDR3, as DNA: TGTGCCAGCATAAGATTAGCCGGTAGCAATCAGCCCCAGCATTTT. This gives the protein CASIRLAGSNQPQHF.

This clone is a singleton in its sample. V usage is TRBV27 and J usage is TRBJ1-6; 7 bases match TRBD1. Germline V gene sequence: CDR1 MNHEY, CDR2 SMNVEV (reference sequence). The V and J ends lost 7 bases and 7 bases, in that order; junction bases with no gene match: 10. The CDR3 loop spans 15 amino acids. CDR3 bases: TGTGCCAGCACTCAAAGATTACAGGGGAATTCACCCCTCCACTTT. It codes for CASTQRLQGNSPLHF.

Only a few counts were recorded for this clone. This chain uses TRBV5-1 with TRBJ1-2; a weak D match, TRBD1 (5 bases). CDR3 size: 14 residues. Deletions cut 0 bases from V and 4 bases from J, with 10 bases between. The germline gives CDR1 SGHRS, CDR2 YFSETQ. The CDR3 loop is CASSLGQSGYGYTF. CDR3 DNA sequence: TGCGCCAGCAGCTTGGGACAGTCAGGCTATGGCTACACCTTC.

CDR3 nucleotide sequence: TGTGCCAGCAGCGACACTCCGGGGGTAGCGGGAGGGACGGGCAATGAGCAGTTCTTC. It yields the protein CASSDTPGVAGGTGNEQFF. V and J are TRBV7-6 and TRBJ2-1; TRBD2 matches 11 bases. The CDR3 runs to 19 residues. Germline V gives CDR1 SGHVS, CDR2 FNYEAQ. Trimming at V came to 5 bases and at J to 6 bases, leaving 18 bases not matched to a gene. Combining the CDR3 with reference TRBV7-6 and TRBJ2-1 gives the whole variable domain GAGVSQSPRYKVTKRGQDVALRCDPISGHVSLYWYRQALGQGPEFLTYFNYEAQQDKSGLPNDRFSAERPEGSISTLTIQRTEQRDSAMYRCASSDTPGVAGGTGNEQFFGPGTRLTVL.

The count of this clone is one. V gene TRBV5-1 combines with J gene TRBJ2-1, with 8 bases that match TRBD2. CDR1 SGHRS and CDR2 YFSETQ come from the germline V gene. This CDR3 spans 17 amino acids. J lost 6 bases, V lost 2 bases, and 13 bases had no gene match. The CDR3 protein is CASSLHTLAGLPNEQFF. In DNA, the CDR3 is TGCGCCAGCAGCTTACACACCCTAGCGGGCCTACCCAATGAGCAGTTCTTC.

The rearrangement uses TRBV5-1 and TRBJ1-2; D not resolved. CDR1 and CDR2 from the germline V gene are SGHRS and YFSETQ. The V and J ends lost 6 bases and 2 bases respectively, with 14 bases between them. This CDR3 has 14 residues. The CDR3 protein is CASTGRPGNYGYTF. Written as DNA, the CDR3 is TGCGCCAGCACCGGAAGGCCAGGAAACTATGGCTACACCTTC.

The CDR3 DNA is TGTGCCAGCCGGCCGTCGACAGGGACCTATGGCTACACCTTC. This translates into CASRPSTGTYGYTF. V is TRBV7-2 and J is TRBJ1-2; 7 positions match TRBD1. The trim removed 8 bases at V and 4 bases at J, leaving 10 bases unmatched. The CDR3 is 14 amino acids. Germline V gene data show CDR1 as SGHTA and CDR2 as FQGNSA.

The V call is TRBV7-2, the J call TRBJ2-3; D perhaps matches TRBD1 (6 bases). Germline lookup yields CDR1 SGHTA and CDR2 FQGNSA. This CDR3 spans 15 amino acids. Trimming shortened V by 4 bases and J by 2 bases, and 13 bases separated the two germline ends. The CDR3 DNA is TGTGCCAGCAGCTCACTCGGACAGTTCACAGATACGCAGTATTTT. Amino acids: CASSSLGQFTDTQYF.

The chain combines TRBV11-2 with TRBJ1-6, with D perhaps matching TRBD1 (6 bases). This CDR3 is built from 14 residues. The ends were cut back, 4 bases at V and 9 bases at J, with 13 bases in the middle. Germline values: CDR1 SGHAT, CDR2 FQNNGV. CDR3 nucleotides: TGTGCCAGCAGCTCAGGGACATTCAGTTCACCCCTCCACTTT. Its translation is CASSSGTFSSPLHF. Variable domain in full (rest from reference TRBV11-2 and TRBJ1-6): EAGVAQSPRYKIIEKRQSVAFWCNPISGHATLYWYQQILGQGPKLLIQFQNNGVVDDSQLPKDRFSAERLKGVDSTLKIQPAKLEDSAVYLCASSSGTFSSPLHFGNGTRLTVT.

This rearrangement joins TRBV5-1 to TRBJ2-1, with 7 bases that match TRBD2. CDR1 and CDR2 from the germline V gene are SGHRS and YFSETQ. With 4 bases clipped from V and 3 bases from J, the junction kept 13 bases outside the gene matches. The CDR3 extends over 17 amino acids. The CDR3 bases are TGCGCCAGCAGCCTAATGTTCGGCGGGGGTATCTACAATGAGCAGTTCTTC. It translates to CASSLMFGGGIYNEQFF.

The CDR3 is CASSPFRGYEQYF. The CDR3, as DNA: TGTGCCAGCAGTCCCTTTCGGGGCTACGAGCAGTACTTC. The chain is built from TRBV27 and TRBJ2-7; maybe TRBD2 (5 bases). This CDR3 has 13 amino acids. V was trimmed by 5 bases and J by 3 bases, leaving 11 bases between them. Germline V gives CDR1 MNHEY, CDR2 SMNVEV (reference sequence).

The chain recombines TRBV6-1 with TRBJ1-2, with D uncertain. This CDR3 is built from 13 residues. Per germline, CDR1 MNHNS and CDR2 SASEGT. The germline V and J ends were trimmed by 3 bases and 5 bases, with 10 bases remaining between them. CDR3 loop: CASSDLGGYGYTF. The CDR3 region has the DNA TGTGCCAGCAGTGACCTCGGCGGTTATGGCTACACCTTC.